The T cell receptor (beta chain) described here comes from a study of cytomegalovirus exposure and HLA in healthy donors. The study ran its PCR with 60 Vbeta and 13 Jbeta primers. The assay was immunoSEQ multiplex PCR, and TCRdb's table has in-frame clones only and misses some. The table shows roughly 150,000 clones, with roughly a tenth occurring only once. This clone came up a few times. Antigen: not known. Regarding the study as a whole: In a later analysis, productive TCRs from donors in an Asian-associated ancestry cluster reportedly carried fewer N-insertions than the cohort mean.

Germline values: CDR1 MNHEY, CDR2 SVGAGI. This CDR3 spans 15 amino acids. The V gene lost 6 bases and the J gene lost 6 bases, with 17 bases spanning the gap. These donors counted as nominally healthy when sampled, but unrecorded immune exposures were likely. Sequencing input: PBMCs. This chain uses TRBV6-5 with TRBJ2-2, with D possibly TRBD1 on 5 matching bases. The sequence came from a male donor in good health and CMV-seronegative. CDR3 DNA: TGTGCCAGCAGGATGACAGCCCTTCCCGCCGGGGAGCTGTTTTTT. Translation: CASRMTALPAGELFF.